Listed below are T cell receptor beta chains from one sample, sequenced in a study of T-cell reconstitution after alpha-beta-depleted transplantation in children. TCRdb called the PCR reads again in MiXCR, with one record for every CDR3 protein. The sample lists fewer than 700,000 distinct CDR3 sequences; approximately 13% were seen once. Sequenced here: PBMCs, mostly from graft donor cells, sampled 360 days after TCRalphabeta/CD19-depleted stem cell transplant. The receptors were sampled from a male patient under 18 who had a stem cell transplant for acute myeloid leukemia, so the T cells may come from the graft donor. Each CDR3 is given with its conserved first and last residue. Fields, in order: clone size, D gene, J gene, V gene, CDR3 DNA, CDR3 protein. D genes are given only for firm matches. A clone size is listed for some rows: how often the clone was seen (once, few, many), or a class if it is expanded.

>many|NA|TRBJ1-4|TRBV29-1
TGCAGCGTCCTCATACTGTCGGAACTGTTTTTT
CSVLILSELFF
>few|NA|TRBJ2-5|TRBV25-1
TGTGCCAGCAGTCACGGGGGGACCCAGTACTTC
CASSHGGTQYF
>many|NA|TRBJ2-7|TRBV6-5
TGTGCCAGCAGTTACTCAGGGCGGGACCCTTACGAGCAGTACTTC
CASSYSGRDPYEQYF
>NA|NA|TRBJ1-2|TRBV18
TGTGCCAGCTCACCACGGGCACGGAGCTATGGCTACACCTTC
CASSPRARSYGYTF
>NA|NA|TRBJ2-3|TRBV12-3/TRBV12-4
TGTGCCAGCAGTTTAGCGTGGCCCACAGATACGCAGTATTTT
CASSLAWPTDTQYF
>few|TRBD2|TRBJ2-1|TRBV4-3
TGCGCCAGCAGCCAAGACGGACTAGCGGGAGGACCCAATGAGCAGTTCTTC
CASSQDGLAGGPNEQFF
>NA|NA|TRBJ2-7|TRBV7-9
TGTGCCAGCAGCGCCCCCGGAGATCACTACGAGCAGTACTTC
CASSAPGDHYEQYF
>few|NA|TRBJ1-1|TRBV28
TGTGCCAGCAGGGTTGCGAACACTGAAGCTTTCTTT
CASRVANTEAFF
>few|TRBD2|TRBJ2-1|TRBV6-2/TRBV6-3
TGTGCCAGCAGTTACGAGCCCAGGCTAGCGGGAAATGAGCAGTTCTTC
CASSYEPRLAGNEQFF
>NA|NA|TRBJ1-4|TRBV11-2
TGTGCCAGCAGGAAAATGAATCCTACTAATGAAAAACTGTTTTTT
CASRKMNPTNEKLFF
>many|NA|TRBJ2-3|TRBV5-1
TGCGCCAGCAGCCGGGGACGGAGCACAGATACGCAGTATTTT
CASSRGRSTDTQYF
>few|NA|TRBJ1-6|TRBV2
TGTGCCAGTTACAGGGTGGCAAATTCACCCCTCCACTTT
CASYRVANSPLHF
>few|NA|TRBJ1-2|TRBV29-1
TGCAGCGTCGATAATCGGGAGACGGTCGTCTATGGCTACACCTTC
CSVDNRETVVYGYTF
>NA|NA|TRBJ1-2|TRBV4-2
TGTGCCAGCAGCCAAGATCTAGGCAGCCACTATGGCTACACCTTC
CASSQDLGSHYGYTF
>few|TRBD2|TRBJ2-5|TRBV12-3/TRBV12-4
TGTGCCAGCCTGACACTCCGGGCTAGCGGGAGGCCCCTTTCCTTC
CASLTLRASGRPLSF
>NA|TRBD2|TRBJ2-3|TRBV27
TGTGCCAGCAGTGCCGGCGGGAGTCGCACAGATACGCAGTATTTT
CASSAGGSRTDTQYF
>few|NA|TRBJ2-4|TRBV6-1
TGTGCCAGCAGCCCCCGGGACATAATTACCAAAAACATTCAGTACTTC
CASSPRDIITKNIQYF
>NA|NA|TRBJ2-3|TRBV12-3/TRBV12-4
TGTGCCAGCAGTTTACTCCCTGGGCCAGATACGCAGTATTTT
CASSLLPGPDTQYF
>many|NA|TRBJ2-3|TRBV5-1
TGTGCCAGCAGTTTAACAGGGCTTAGCACAGATACGCAGTATTTT
CASSLTGLSTDTQYF
>few|TRBD2|TRBJ2-3|TRBV7-9
TGTGCCAGCACTCGTGATCTAGCGGCGAGCACAGATACGCAGTATTTT
CASTRDLAASTDTQYF
>many|TRBD2|TRBJ2-1|TRBV12-3/TRBV12-4
TGTGCCAGCAGTTCCTCACTAGCGAATCATGAGCAGTTCTTC
CASSSSLANHEQFF
>NA|TRBD2|TRBJ2-1|TRBV20-1
TGCAGTGTTTTAGGGGAGGGTGGTAGGGAGTTCTTC
CSVLGEGGREFF
>few|TRBD1|TRBJ2-3|TRBV4-3
TGCGCCAGCAGCCACACCTACGGACAGGGAGGTCGTGAGCAGTATTTT
CASSHTYGQGGREQYF
>many|TRBD2|TRBJ2-3|TRBV7-2
TGTGCCAGCAGTCTCTCGGGACTAGCAACAGATACGCAGTATTTT
CASSLSGLATDTQYF
>NA|NA|TRBJ2-5|TRBV29-1
TGCAGCGTTGTCGCGTTTCAAGAGACCCAGTACTTC
CSVVAFQETQYF
>NA|NA|TRBJ2-7|TRBV6-1
TGTGCCGGACTCTTCGCCCCCTGGCGGGCCGCCTACGAGCAGTACTTC
CAGLFAPWRAAYEQYF
>many|NA|TRBJ2-1|TRBV30
TGTGCCTGGAGTGTGGAAAATGAGCAGTTCTTC
CAWSVENEQFF
>NA|NA|TRBJ1-5|TRBV7-3
TGTGCCACCAGCTCCAGGACGGAGAATCAGCCCCAGCATTTT
CATSSRTENQPQHF
>few|NA|TRBJ2-2|TRBV12-5
TGTGCTAGTGGTTTGGTGGCAGGCGTCACCGGGGAGCTGTTTTTT
CASGLVAGVTGELFF
>NA|NA|TRBJ1-2|TRBV29-1
TGCAGCGTTGAAGGAGGCAGGGGCGCGGTTGGCTACACCTTC
CSVEGGRGAVGYTF
>many|TRBD2|TRBJ2-5|TRBV15
TGTGCCACCAGCAGAGGAGGACACCTGACTAGCGGGAGGCGCCAAGAGACCCAGTACTTC
CATSRGGHLTSGRRQETQYF
>few|NA|TRBJ2-6|TRBV28
TGTGCCAGGGGAAGGGCCAACGTCCTGACTTTC
CARGRANVLTF
>NA|NA|TRBJ2-6|TRBV24-1
TGTGCCACCATGGGGGTAGAGTCCTCTGGGGCCAACGTCCTGACTTTC
CATMGVESSGANVLTF
>few|TRBD1|TRBJ2-7|TRBV10-3
TGTGCCATCAGTGAGATAAATGAAAAGAGGACAGGGGAGTATGTTTACGAGCAGTACTTC
CAISEINEKRTGEYVYEQYF
>NA|TRBD2|TRBJ2-1|TRBV9
TGTGCCAGCAGCGTAGGGTCGCTAGCGGGAGGGAATAATGAGCAGTTCTTC
CASSVGSLAGGNNEQFF
>many|TRBD2|TRBJ2-5|TRBV24-1
TGTGCCACCAGTGAGCCCGGGACTAGCGGGACCGGGAAGACCCAGTACTTC
CATSEPGTSGTGKTQYF
>many|TRBD2|TRBJ2-2|TRBV4-2
TGTGCCAGCAGCCAAGATCAGACTAGCGGGGACACCGGGGAGCTGTTTTTT
CASSQDQTSGDTGELFF
>few|NA|TRBJ1-1|TRBV29-1
TGCAGCGTTGAACGGAGGTTGGGCACTGAAGCTTTCTTT
CSVERRLGTEAFF
>few|TRBD1|TRBJ2-1|TRBV4-3
TGCGCCAGCAGCCCCGGTAGGGGGCCCCATGAGCAGTTCTTC
CASSPGRGPHEQFF
>few|NA|TRBJ1-1|TRBV18
TGTGCCAGCTCACGCATCGGCGACGGTGAATCTTTCTTT
CASSRIGDGESFF
>few|TRBD2|TRBJ2-2|TRBV6-2/TRBV6-3
TGTGCCAGCAGTTACCCAAGCGGGAGAGGCGCCGGGGAGCTGTTTTTT
CASSYPSGRGAGELFF
>many|NA|TRBJ2-2|TRBV12-3/TRBV12-4
TGTGCCAGCAGTCCCTGGCCACTCAACACCGGGGAGCTGTTTTTT
CASSPWPLNTGELFF
>few|NA|TRBJ2-7|TRBV4-2
TGTGCCAGCAGCCCCTCTTCGGCCTACGAGCAGTACTTC
CASSPSSAYEQYF
>few|NA|TRBJ2-7|TRBV7-8
TGTGCCAGCAGTAACGCGACGGGTTCGACCTACGAGCAGTACTTC
CASSNATGSTYEQYF
>few|NA|TRBJ1-1|TRBV5-1
TGCGCCAGCAGCTCCCTCAGGGTAGGGAACACTGAAGCTTTCTTT
CASSSLRVGNTEAFF
>few|TRBD1|TRBJ2-7|TRBV7-9
TGTGCCAGCAGCTTATTTTTGACAGGGCCCAGCTCCTACGAGCAGTACTTC
CASSLFLTGPSSYEQYF
>few|TRBD1|TRBJ1-2|TRBV12-3/TRBV12-4
TGTGCCAGCAGTCCAGGGACAGGGGGCTTCTATGGCTACACCTTC
CASSPGTGGFYGYTF